This T cell receptor (beta chain) was sequenced for a study of OX40 agonist ivuxolimab in advanced cancers. Looking at the study overall: While on treatment, patients had intravenous ivuxolimab at 0.01 to 10 mg/kg every 2 weeks. Dose-escalation cases comprised hepatocellular carcinoma, melanoma, renal cell or head and neck cancer. A history of anti-PD-1, anti-PD-L1 or anti-CTLA-4 therapy was acceptable, and 40% to 45% had some. Whole-study findings and limits: Both CD4+ and CD8+ T cell populations in blood had undergone clonal expansion by week 6 at 0.1 to 3.0 mg/kg.

The CDR3 is 14 residues long. The germline gives CDR1 MNHEY, CDR2 SVGAGI. The V segment lost 6 bases and the J segment 5 bases; nucleotides outside the gene matches: 7. In the case of this clone: What it binds is not known.

The data were produced by immunoSEQ multiplex PCR, yet TCRdb's version contains in-frame clones alone and is incomplete. The sample shows 95,000 to 150,000 clones, just over 90% of them seen only once. The material sequenced was CD4+ or CD8+ T cells sorted from blood, taken in a trial of the OX40 agonist ivuxolimab. This clonotype was obtained from an adult with an advanced solid tumor such as melanoma, head and neck, liver or kidney cancer. This chain links TRBV6-5 with TRBJ2-5, with TRBD2 identical over 9 bases. The CDR3 spells CASRSGTSKETQYF. CDR3 DNA: TGTGCCAGCAGATCGGGGACTAGCAAGGAGACCCAGTACTTC.